This T cell receptor beta chain was sequenced during a study of blood T cell repertoires in COVID-19. The overall study: Material from acute and convalescent COVID-19 was sourced from the United States, Italy and Spain.

V was trimmed by 5 bases and J by 5 bases, leaving 12 bases between them. The CDR3 has 13 amino acids. Profiling relied on immunoSEQ multiplex PCR, and the TCRdb table lists in-frame clones only, not all of them. The repertoire holds roughly 80,000 clones, with 80% to 90% as singletons. The V gene is TRBV12-3 or TRBV12-4, the J gene TRBJ1-2, with D tentatively TRBD1 (6 bases). Material: peripheral blood. This receptor was taken from an older woman with acute or convalescent COVID-19. The CDR3 region is CASSQDRGYGYTF. The DNA for the CDR3 is TGTGCCAGCAGTCAGGACAGAGGATATGGCTACACCTTC.